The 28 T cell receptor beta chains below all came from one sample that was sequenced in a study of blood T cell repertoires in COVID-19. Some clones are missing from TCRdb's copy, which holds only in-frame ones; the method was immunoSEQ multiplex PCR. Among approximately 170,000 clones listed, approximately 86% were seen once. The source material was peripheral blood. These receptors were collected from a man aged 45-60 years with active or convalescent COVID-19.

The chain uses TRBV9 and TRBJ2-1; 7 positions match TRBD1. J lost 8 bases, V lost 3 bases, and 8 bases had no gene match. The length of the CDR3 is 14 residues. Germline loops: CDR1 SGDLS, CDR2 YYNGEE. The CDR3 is CASSGSDRRDEQFF. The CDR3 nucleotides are TGTGCCAGCAGCGGGTCGGACAGGCGAGATGAGCAGTTCTTC.

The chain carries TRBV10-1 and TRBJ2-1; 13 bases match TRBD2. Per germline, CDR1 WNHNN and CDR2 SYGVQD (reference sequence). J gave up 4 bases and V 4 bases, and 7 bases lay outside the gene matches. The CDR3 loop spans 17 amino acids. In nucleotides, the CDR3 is TGCGCCAGCAGTGGGGGGACTAGCGGGACACATTACAATGAGCAGTTCTTC. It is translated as CASSGGTSGTHYNEQFF.

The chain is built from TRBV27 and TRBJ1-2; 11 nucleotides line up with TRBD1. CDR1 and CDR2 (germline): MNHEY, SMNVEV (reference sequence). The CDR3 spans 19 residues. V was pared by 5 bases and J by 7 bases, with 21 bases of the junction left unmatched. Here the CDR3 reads CASSPRVLRTGGLNVGYTF. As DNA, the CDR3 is TGTGCCAGCAGTCCTCGGGTCCTTAGGACAGGGGGCTTGAACGTTGGCTACACCTTC.

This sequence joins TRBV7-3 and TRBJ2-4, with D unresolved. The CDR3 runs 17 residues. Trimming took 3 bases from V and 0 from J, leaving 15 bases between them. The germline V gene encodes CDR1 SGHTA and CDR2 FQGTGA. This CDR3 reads CASSFQRFLRAKNIQYF. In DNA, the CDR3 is TGTGCCAGCAGCTTCCAAAGATTTCTCAGAGCCAAAAACATTCAGTACTTC.

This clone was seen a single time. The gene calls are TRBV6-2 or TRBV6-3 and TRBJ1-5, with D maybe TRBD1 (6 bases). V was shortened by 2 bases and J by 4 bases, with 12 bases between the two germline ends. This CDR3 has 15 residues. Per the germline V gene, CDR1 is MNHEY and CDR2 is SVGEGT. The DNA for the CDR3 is TGTGCCAGCAGTTACATGGGGGCGGTAAATCAGCCCCAGCATTTT. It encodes CASSYMGAVNQPQHF.

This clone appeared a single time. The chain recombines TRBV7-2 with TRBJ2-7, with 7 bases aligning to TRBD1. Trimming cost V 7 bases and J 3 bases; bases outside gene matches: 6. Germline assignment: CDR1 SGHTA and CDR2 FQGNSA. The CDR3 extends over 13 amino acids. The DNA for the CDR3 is TGTGCCAGCAAGGACAGGAACCTCTACGAGCAGTACTTC. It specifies CASKDRNLYEQYF.

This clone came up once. The CDR3 coding sequence is TGTGCCAGCAGCCCGCGCCTGAGCTCCTACAATGAGCAGTTCTTC. Translated, it gives CASSPRLSSYNEQFF. The V gene is TRBV3-1 (or the pseudogene TRBV3-2), the J gene TRBJ2-1, with D unclear. This CDR3 has 15 amino acids. V lost 4 bases and J 0 bases, leaving 10 bases between the germline ends. The germline gives CDR1 LGHDT, CDR2 YNNKEL (reference sequence).

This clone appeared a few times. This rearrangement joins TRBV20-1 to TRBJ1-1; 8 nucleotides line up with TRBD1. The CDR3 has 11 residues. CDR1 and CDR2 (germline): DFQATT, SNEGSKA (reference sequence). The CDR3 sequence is CRVQGDTEAFF. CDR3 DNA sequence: TGCAGGGTACAGGGGGACACTGAAGCTTTCTTT.

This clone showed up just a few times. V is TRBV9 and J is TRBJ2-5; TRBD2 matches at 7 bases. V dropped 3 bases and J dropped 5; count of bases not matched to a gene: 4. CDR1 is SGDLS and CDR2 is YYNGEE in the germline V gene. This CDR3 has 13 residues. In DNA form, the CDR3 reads TGTGCCAGCAGCGAGGGAGGGCCGGAGACCCAGTACTTC. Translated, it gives CASSEGGPETQYF.

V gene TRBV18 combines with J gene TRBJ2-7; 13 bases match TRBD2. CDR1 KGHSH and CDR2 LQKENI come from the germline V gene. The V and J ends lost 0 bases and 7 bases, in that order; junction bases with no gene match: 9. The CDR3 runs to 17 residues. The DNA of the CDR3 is TGTGCCAGCTCACCACCGGGGGTACTAGCGGGGGGGCCGGAGCAGTACTTC. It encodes CASSPPGVLAGGPEQYF.

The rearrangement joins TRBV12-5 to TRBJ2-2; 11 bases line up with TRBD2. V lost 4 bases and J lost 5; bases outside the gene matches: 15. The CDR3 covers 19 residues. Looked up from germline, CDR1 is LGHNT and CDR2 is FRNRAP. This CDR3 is CASGSPTSGSVGRTGELFF. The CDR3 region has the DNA TGTGCTAGTGGTTCCCCAACTAGCGGGAGCGTAGGCAGGACCGGGGAGCTGTTTTTT.

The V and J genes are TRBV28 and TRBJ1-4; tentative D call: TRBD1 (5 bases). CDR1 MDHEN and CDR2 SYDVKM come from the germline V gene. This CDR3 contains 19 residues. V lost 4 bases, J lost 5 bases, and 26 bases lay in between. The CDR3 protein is CASSSQGTQGRLRNEKLFF. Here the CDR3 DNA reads TGTGCCAGCAGTTCTCAAGGCACGCAGGGAAGGCTTAGAAATGAAAAACTGTTTTTT.

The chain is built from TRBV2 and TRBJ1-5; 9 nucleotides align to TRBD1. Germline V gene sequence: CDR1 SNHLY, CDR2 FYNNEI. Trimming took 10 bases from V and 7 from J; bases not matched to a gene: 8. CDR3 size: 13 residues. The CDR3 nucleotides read TGTGCCACAGAGGGACAGGGTGGACAGCCCCAGCATTTT. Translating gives CATEGQGGQPQHF.

CDR3 in amino acids: CASSSGGLFSYGYTF. The CDR3 DNA reads TGTGCCAGCAGTTCGGGGGGGCTCTTCTCCTATGGCTACACCTTC. The chain couples TRBV6-5 to TRBJ1-2; D may be TRBD1 (6 bases). Trimming removed 4 bases from V and 4 bases from J, with 16 bases in between. Germline CDR1 MNHEY, CDR2 SVGAGI. This CDR3 contains 15 residues.

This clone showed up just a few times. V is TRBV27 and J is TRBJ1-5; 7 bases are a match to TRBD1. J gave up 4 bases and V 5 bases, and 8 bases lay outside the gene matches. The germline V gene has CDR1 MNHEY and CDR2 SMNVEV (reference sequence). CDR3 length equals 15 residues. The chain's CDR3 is CASSGQVGLNQPQHF. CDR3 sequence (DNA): TGTGCCAGCAGTGGACAGGTAGGACTTAATCAGCCCCAGCATTTT.

CDR3 region: CASSGDRANYGYTF. In nucleotides, the CDR3 is TGCGCCAGCAGTGGGGACAGGGCTAACTATGGCTACACCTTC. The chain carries TRBV10-1 and TRBJ1-2; the match to TRBD1 covers 9 bases. This CDR3 is built from 14 residues. V trimming: 4 bases; J trimming: 0 bases; junction bases outside the gene matches: 0. Germline values: CDR1 WNHNN, CDR2 SYGVQD (reference sequence).

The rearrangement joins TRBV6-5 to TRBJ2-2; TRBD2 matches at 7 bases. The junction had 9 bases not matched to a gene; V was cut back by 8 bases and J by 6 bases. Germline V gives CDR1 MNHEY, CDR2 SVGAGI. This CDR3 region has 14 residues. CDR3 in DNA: TGTGCCAGCCGGGGGGTGTTCGGAGCCGGGGAGCTGTTTTTT. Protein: CASRGVFGAGELFF.

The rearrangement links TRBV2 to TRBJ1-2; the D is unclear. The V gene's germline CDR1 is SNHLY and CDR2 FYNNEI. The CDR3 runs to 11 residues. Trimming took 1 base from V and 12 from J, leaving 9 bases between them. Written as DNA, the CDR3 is TGTGCCAGCAGTGAAGGAACAGTCCACACCTTC. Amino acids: CASSEGTVHTF.

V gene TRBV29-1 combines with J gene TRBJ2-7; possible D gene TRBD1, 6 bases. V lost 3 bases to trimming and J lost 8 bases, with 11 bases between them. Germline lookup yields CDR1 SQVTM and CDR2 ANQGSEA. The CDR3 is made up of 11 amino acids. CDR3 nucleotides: TGCAGCGTTGACGTTAGGGGGAAGCAGTACTTC. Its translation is CSVDVRGKQYF.

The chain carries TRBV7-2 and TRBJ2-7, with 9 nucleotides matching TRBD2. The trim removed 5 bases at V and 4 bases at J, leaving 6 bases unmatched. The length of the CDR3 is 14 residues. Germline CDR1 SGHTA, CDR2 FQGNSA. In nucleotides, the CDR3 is TGTGCCAGCAGCCTTAGCGGGAGTATGTACGAGCAGTACTTC. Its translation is CASSLSGSMYEQYF.

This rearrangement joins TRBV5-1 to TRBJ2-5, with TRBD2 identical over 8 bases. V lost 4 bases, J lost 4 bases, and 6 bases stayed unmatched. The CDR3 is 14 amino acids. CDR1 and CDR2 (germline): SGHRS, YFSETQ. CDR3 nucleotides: TGCGCCAGCAGCCCGGGGGGGGGCTTAGAGACCCAGTACTTC. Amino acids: CASSPGGGLETQYF.

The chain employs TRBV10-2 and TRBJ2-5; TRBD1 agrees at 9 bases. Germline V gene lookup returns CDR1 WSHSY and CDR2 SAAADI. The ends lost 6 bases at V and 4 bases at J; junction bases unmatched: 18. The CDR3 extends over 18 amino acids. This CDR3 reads CASSSPPGQGSSRETQYF. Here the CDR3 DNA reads TGCGCCAGCAGCTCTCCTCCGGGACAGGGTAGCTCTCGAGAGACCCAGTACTTC.

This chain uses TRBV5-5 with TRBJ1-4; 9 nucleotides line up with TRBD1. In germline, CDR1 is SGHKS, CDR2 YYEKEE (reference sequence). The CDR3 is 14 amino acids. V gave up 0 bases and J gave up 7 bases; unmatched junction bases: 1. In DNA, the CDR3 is TGTGCCAGCAGCTTGGACAGGGGGCGTGAAAAACTGTTTTTT. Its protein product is CASSLDRGREKLFF. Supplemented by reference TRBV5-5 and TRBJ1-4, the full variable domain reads DAGVTQSPTHLIKTRGQQVTLRCSPISGHKSVSWYQQVLGQGPQFIFQYYEKEERGRGNFPDRFSARQFPNYSSELNVNALLLGDSALYLCASSLDRGREKLFFGSGTQLSVL.

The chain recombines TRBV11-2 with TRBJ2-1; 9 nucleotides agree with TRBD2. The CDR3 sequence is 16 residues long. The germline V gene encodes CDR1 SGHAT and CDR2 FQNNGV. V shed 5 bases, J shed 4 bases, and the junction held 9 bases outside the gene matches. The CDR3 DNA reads TGTGCCAGCAGCAAATACTTAGCGGGGGATTACAATGAGCAGTTCTTC. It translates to CASSKYLAGDYNEQFF.

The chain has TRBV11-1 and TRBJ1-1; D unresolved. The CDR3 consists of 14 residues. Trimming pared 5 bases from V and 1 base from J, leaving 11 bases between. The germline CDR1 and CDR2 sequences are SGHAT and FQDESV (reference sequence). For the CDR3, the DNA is TGTGCCAGCAGCCCTCGGGGTAAGAACACTGAAGCTTTCTTT. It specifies CASSPRGKNTEAFF.

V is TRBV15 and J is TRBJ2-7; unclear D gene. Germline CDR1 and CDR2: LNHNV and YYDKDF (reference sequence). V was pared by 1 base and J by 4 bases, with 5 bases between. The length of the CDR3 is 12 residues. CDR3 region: CATSRGQYEQYF. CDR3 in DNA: TGTGCCACCAGCAGAGGTCAGTACGAGCAGTACTTC.

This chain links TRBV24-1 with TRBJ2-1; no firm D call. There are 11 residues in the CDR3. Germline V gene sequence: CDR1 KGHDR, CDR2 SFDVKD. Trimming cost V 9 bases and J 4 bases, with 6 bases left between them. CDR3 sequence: CATAAYNEQFF. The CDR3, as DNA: TGTGCCACCGCGGCGTACAATGAGCAGTTCTTC.

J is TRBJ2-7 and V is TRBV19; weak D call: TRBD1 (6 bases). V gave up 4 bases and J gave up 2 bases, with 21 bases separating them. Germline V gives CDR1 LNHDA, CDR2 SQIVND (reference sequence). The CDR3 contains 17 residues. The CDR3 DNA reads TGTGCCAGTAGTAGGTGGCCCAGGACAGAGGAGACCTACGAGCAGTACTTC. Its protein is CASSRWPRTEETYEQYF. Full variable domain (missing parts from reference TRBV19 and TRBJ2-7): DGGITQSPKYLFRKEGQNVTLSCEQNLNHDAMYWYRQDPGQGLRLIYYSQIVNDFQKGDIAEGYSVSREKKESFPLTVTSAQKNPTAFYLCASSRWPRTEETYEQYFGPGTRLTVT.